Included here is one TCR beta chain sequence, with context. The antigen it binds to is not known. One base away there is no much larger clone; base qualities are not given. The CDR3 starts with the cysteine, ends with the phenylalanine, and has 12 residues. The CDR3 DNA has 36 bases and is translated from base 1. CDR1 and CDR2, looked up from the germline V gene (reference sequence), are SEHNR and FQNEAQ. The V end loses 2 bases and the J end loses 6 bases, and a stretch of 8 bases separates them. These data belong to a study of OX40 agonist ivuxolimab in advanced cancers. Study-wide context: The costimulatory receptor OX40 (CD134) was targeted by ivuxolimab, a fully human IgG2 agonistic monoclonal antibody. Partial responses were achieved by three dose-escalation patients, of whom one had hepatocellular carcinoma and two had cutaneous melanoma. The paper describes the monotherapy dose-escalation part (N ≈ 52 patients) of the phase I trial of ivuxolimab. Prior anti-PD-1, anti-PD-L1 or anti-CTLA-4 therapy was permitted, and checkpoint inhibitors had been received by 40% to 50% of dose-escalation patients. Among the approximately 50 dose-escalation patients, approximately 20 had hepatocellular carcinoma, around 15 melanoma, 9 renal cell carcinoma and 9 head and neck cancer. Intravenous ivuxolimab was administered to patients every 2 weeks at six dose levels: 0.01, 0.1, 0.3, 1.5, 3 and 10 mg/kg. The dose-escalation cohort was roughly 83% male with a mean age of about 54 years, ranging from about 20 to 80. The point of sequencing TCRbeta in the periphery was to test whether ivuxolimab changed TCR sequence diversity and drove clonal T-cell expansion. Here is what the overall study found, with its caveats: After ivuxolimab, CD8+ T cells had more expanded clones than CD4+ T cells on average. Low levels of normalized T-cell clonal expansion were also seen in some patients who did not respond. The antigen specificity of the peripheral T cells that underwent clonal expansion was not determined. Clonal expansion of both CD4+ and CD8+ blood T cells was observed from baseline to week 6 at doses 0.1 to 3.0 mg/kg. In the 0.1-3.0 mg/kg groups, partial responders were among the patients with the lowest normalized peripheral clonal expansion, particularly in CD8+ T cells.

Patients with autoimmune disease history or receiving systemic immunosuppression were excluded from the trial. In every dose cohort, peripheral blood was drawn for TCR sequencing at baseline, cycle 4 day 1, and cycle 7 day 1. Samples came from an open-label, multicenter, first-in-human phase I dose-escalation trial of ivuxolimab. Adults with locally advanced or metastatic melanoma, renal cell, hepatocellular, or head and neck squamous cell carcinoma were enrolled in the trial. CD4+ and CD8+ T cells were sorted separately from peripheral blood before TCR sequencing. To sequence the TCRbeta CDR3 region, genomic DNA was isolated from the sorted cells. TCRbeta CDR3 regions were sequenced using the immunoSEQ Assay. Imported from immuneACCESS, the table was reduced by TCRdb to in-frame sequences with V and J called. These copies leave out some clones; in studies compared against another copy, an unresolved V gene accounts for under half, and the cause of the remainder is not known. This sample has tens of thousands of clones in its table, and 85% to 95% of those were observed once. The ten largest clones represent approximately 25% of the sample.

The sample in question was CD4+ or CD8+ T cells sorted from blood, obtained in a trial of the OX40 agonist ivuxolimab. The clonotype originates from an adult with an advanced solid tumor such as melanoma, head and neck, liver or kidney cancer. In this chain, TRBV7-9 is recombined with TRBJ2-7, with the D segment identity uncertain. The base sequence is TGTGCCAGCAGCTTAAGCACCGCCGAGCAGTACTTC. Its translation is CASSLSTAEQYF.